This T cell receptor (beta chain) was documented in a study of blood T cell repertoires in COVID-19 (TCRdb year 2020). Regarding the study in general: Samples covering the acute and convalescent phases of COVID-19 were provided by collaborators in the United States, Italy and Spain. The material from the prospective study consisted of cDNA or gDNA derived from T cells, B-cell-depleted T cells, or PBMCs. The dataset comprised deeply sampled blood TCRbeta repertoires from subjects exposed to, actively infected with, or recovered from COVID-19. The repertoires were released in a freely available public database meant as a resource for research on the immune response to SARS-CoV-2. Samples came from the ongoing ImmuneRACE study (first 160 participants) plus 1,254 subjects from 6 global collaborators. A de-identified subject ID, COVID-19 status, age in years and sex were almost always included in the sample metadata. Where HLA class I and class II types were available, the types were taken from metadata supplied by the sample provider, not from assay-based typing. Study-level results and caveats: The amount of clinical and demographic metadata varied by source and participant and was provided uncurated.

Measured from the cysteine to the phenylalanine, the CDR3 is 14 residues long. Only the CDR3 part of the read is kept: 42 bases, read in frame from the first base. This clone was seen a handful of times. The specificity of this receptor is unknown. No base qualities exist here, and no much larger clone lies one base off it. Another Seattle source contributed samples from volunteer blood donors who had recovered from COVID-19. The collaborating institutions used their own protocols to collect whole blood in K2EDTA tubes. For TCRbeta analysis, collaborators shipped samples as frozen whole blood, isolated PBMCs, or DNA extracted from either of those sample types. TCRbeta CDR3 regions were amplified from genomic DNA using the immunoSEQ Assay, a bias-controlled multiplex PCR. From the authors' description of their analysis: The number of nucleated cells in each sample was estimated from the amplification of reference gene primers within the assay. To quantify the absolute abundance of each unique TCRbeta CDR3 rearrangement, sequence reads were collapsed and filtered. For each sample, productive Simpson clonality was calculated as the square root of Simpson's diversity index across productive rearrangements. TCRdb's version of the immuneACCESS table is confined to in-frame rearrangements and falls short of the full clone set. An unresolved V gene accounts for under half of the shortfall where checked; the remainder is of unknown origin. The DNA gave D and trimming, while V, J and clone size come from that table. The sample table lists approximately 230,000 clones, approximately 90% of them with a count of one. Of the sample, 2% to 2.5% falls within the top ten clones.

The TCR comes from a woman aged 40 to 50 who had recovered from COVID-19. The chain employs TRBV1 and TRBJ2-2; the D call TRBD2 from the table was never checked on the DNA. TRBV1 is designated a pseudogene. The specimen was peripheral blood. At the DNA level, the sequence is TGCACCTCTACGGGACTAGCGGTCACCGGGGAGCTGTTTTTT. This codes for CTSTGLAVTGELFF.